These T cell receptor beta chains were read from a single sample in a study of blood T cell repertoires in COVID-19. Repertoires were generated with immunoSEQ multiplex PCR, while TCRdb's copy carries only in-frame clones and drops some. The data contain hundreds of thousands of clones, 87% of them singletons. Sample: peripheral blood. The receptors originated from a woman aged 45-65 years who had recovered from COVID-19. CDR3s include the opening cysteine and the closing phenylalanine or tryptophan. Each record gives: J gene, V gene, clone size, D gene, CDR3 DNA, CDR3 protein. The D gene is left open where the match is weak. A clone size is listed for some rows: how often the clone was seen (once, few, many), or a class if it is expanded.

TRBJ1-3,TRBV5-5,-,-,TGTGCCAGCAGCTTGGCTCAGAGAAACACCATATATTTT,CASSLAQRNTIYF
TRBJ1-3,TRBV7-8,-,-,TGTGCCAGCAGCTTAGATCGAAATCGCCCGGGGGTCGCTGGAAACACCATATATTTT,CASSLDRNRPGVAGNTIYF
TRBJ1-6,TRBV18,once,-,TGTGCCAGCTCACCTGCCGACAGGTCATCACCCCTCCACTTT,CASSPADRSSPLHF
TRBJ2-3,TRBV23-1,-,-,TGCGCCAGCAGTCAATCAGGGGTTTGTGGCACAGATACGCAGTATTTT,CASSQSGVCGTDTQYF
TRBJ1-2,TRBV6-6,-,-,TGTGCCAGCAGTCCCAAGGGGCAGGGCTATGGCTACACCTTC,CASSPKGQGYGYTF
TRBJ1-1,TRBV29-1,-,-,TGCAGCGTTGCAGGGGTGGTGGGGAACACTGAAGCTTTCTTT,CSVAGVVGNTEAFF
TRBJ2-3,TRBV11-1,once,-,TGTGCCAGCAGCCTCCAGGGTGGCACAGATACGCAGTATTTT,CASSLQGGTDTQYF
TRBJ1-2,TRBV5-6,-,TRBD1,TGTGCCAGCAGTTACTATCGGGACAGGGCTTTCTATGGCTACACCTTC,CASSYYRDRAFYGYTF
TRBJ1-3,TRBV6-5,once,TRBD1,TGTGCCAGCAGGGCAGGGGGCTCTGGAAACACCATATATTTT,CASRAGGSGNTIYF
TRBJ2-5,TRBV12-3/TRBV12-4,-,-,TGTGCCAGCAGCATTCGGGGTCCCGAGACCCAGTACTTC,CASSIRGPETQYF
TRBJ2-3,TRBV4-3,-,TRBD1,TGCGCCAGCAGCCAACTACAGGGGATGTCAGATACGCAGTATTTT,CASSQLQGMSDTQYF
TRBJ2-1,TRBV5-6,-,-,TGTGCCAGCAGCTTGGACGGAGGGACCCTTTACAATGAGCAGTTCTTC,CASSLDGGTLYNEQFF
TRBJ2-7,TRBV5-5,-,TRBD2,TGTGCCAGCAGCTTTGGACTAGCGGGCTACGAGCAGTACTTC,CASSFGLAGYEQYF
TRBJ1-6,TRBV28,-,-,TGTGCCAGCAGTTTATTAGGGGCACCCCTCCACTTT,CASSLLGAPLHF
TRBJ2-2,TRBV27,-,TRBD2,TGTGCCAGCAGTTTTTCTAGCGGGAGGGCCATCGGCGGGGAGCTGTTTTTT,CASSFSSGRAIGGELFF
TRBJ1-1,TRBV19,-,-,TGTGCCAGTAGCGCCAGGTGGGCTGAAGCTTTCTTT,CASSARWAEAFF
TRBJ1-2,TRBV7-9,-,-,TGTGCCAGCAGCTCCGAAAGGGAGGGCTATGGCTACACCTTC,CASSSEREGYGYTF
TRBJ1-1,TRBV15,few,TRBD1,TGTGCCACGGCAGGGGGCGCGAACACTGAAGCTTTCTTT,CATAGGANTEAFF
TRBJ2-4,TRBV12-3/TRBV12-4,once,TRBD2,TGTGCCAGCACGGGGGGGCTGAACATTCAGTACTTC,CASTGGLNIQYF
TRBJ2-7,TRBV7-6,-,TRBD2,TGTGCCAGCAGCTTAATAAGCGGGAGCCATAGCTACGAGCAGTACTTC,CASSLISGSHSYEQYF
TRBJ1-1,TRBV7-2,-,TRBD1,TGTGCCAGCAGCCCATACCAGGACAGGGCGGAAGCTTTCTTT,CASSPYQDRAEAFF
TRBJ1-1,TRBV5-1,-,TRBD1,TGCGCCAGCAGCCTCCAACCCCGGGACAGGGACACTGAAGCTTTCTTT,CASSLQPRDRDTEAFF
TRBJ2-7,TRBV19,-,TRBD1,TGTGCCAGTAGTGGGACAGGGGACGAGCAGTACTTC,CASSGTGDEQYF
TRBJ2-4,TRBV7-2,-,-,TGTGCCAGCAGCTTAGCGCTAAGGGGGGGGCTAGCCAAAAACATTCAGTACTTC,CASSLALRGGLAKNIQYF
TRBJ1-2,TRBV11-2,-,-,TGTGCCAGCAGCCAGTACAGGGCGGGAGGCTATGGCTACACCTTC,CASSQYRAGGYGYTF
TRBJ1-5,TRBV5-1,-,-,TGCGCCAGCAGCTTGGGTAACAATCAGCCCCAGCATTTT,CASSLGNNQPQHF
TRBJ2-1,TRBV4-2,-,-,TGTGCCAGCAGCCAAGAACTAGCCAATGAGCAGTTCTTC,CASSQELANEQFF
TRBJ2-6,TRBV2,-,TRBD1,TGTGCCAGCAGCGCGCTCCAGGGGGCGCTGGGGGCCAACGTCCTGACTTTC,CASSALQGALGANVLTF
TRBJ1-4,TRBV7-6,once,TRBD1,TGTGCCAGCAGCCGCGATGAGGGGGCCACTAATGAAAAACTGTTTTTT,CASSRDEGATNEKLFF